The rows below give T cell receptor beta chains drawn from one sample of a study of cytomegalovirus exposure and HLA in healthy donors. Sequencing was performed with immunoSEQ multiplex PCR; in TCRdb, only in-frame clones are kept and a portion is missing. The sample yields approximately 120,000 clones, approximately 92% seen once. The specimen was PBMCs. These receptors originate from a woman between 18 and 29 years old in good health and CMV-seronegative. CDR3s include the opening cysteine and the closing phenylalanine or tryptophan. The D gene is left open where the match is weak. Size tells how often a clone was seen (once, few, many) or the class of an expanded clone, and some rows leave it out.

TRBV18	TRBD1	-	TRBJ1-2	CASSPDSQDRDRYTF	TGTGCCAGCTCACCAGACTCGCAAGACAGGGACCGCTACACCTTC
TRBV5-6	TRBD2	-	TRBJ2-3	CASSLAAGAPTDTQYF	TGTGCCAGCAGCCTAGCAGCGGGGGCTCCCACAGATACGCAGTATTTT
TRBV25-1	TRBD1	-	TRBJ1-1	CASRDRVGNTEAFF	TGTGCCAGCAGGGACAGGGTCGGGAACACTGAAGCTTTCTTT
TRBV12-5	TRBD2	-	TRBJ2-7	CASGLVLEGLAAYEQYF	TGTGCTAGTGGTTTGGTACTCGAGGGACTAGCGGCCTACGAGCAGTACTTC
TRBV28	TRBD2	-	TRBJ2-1	CASSQTSGSANNEQFF	TGTGCCAGCAGCCAAACTAGCGGGAGTGCGAACAATGAGCAGTTCTTC
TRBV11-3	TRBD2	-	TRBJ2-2	CASSGIGGGAGELFF	TGTGCCAGCAGCGGCATCGGGGGGGGTGCCGGGGAGCTGTTTTTT
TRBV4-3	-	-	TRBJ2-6	CASSPKHAGSGANVLTF	TGCGCCAGCAGCCCTAAACACGCAGGGTCCGGGGCCAACGTCCTGACTTTC
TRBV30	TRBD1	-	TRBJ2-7	CAWTSGQAVGEQYF	TGTGCCTGGACCTCCGGACAGGCGGTAGGGGAGCAGTACTTC
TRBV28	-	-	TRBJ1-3	CASSLQGGADTIYF	TGTGCCAGCAGTTTACAGGGAGGGGCGGACACCATATATTTT
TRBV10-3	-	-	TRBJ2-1	CAISESSGGPYNEQFF	TGTGCCATCAGTGAGTCGTCGGGGGGCCCATACAATGAGCAGTTCTTC
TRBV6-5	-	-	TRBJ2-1	CASSYDRGGFNEQFF	TGTGCCAGCAGTTACGACAGGGGAGGGTTTAATGAGCAGTTCTTC
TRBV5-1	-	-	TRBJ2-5	CASSNGYPQETQYF	TGCGCCAGCAGCAACGGGTACCCCCAAGAGACCCAGTACTTC
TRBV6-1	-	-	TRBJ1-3	CASSEVAGNTIYF	TGTGCCAGCAGTGAAGTAGCCGGAAACACCATATATTTT
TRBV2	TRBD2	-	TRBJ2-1	CASSASGGDYNEQFF	TGTGCCAGCAGTGCCAGCGGGGGGGATTACAATGAGCAGTTCTTC
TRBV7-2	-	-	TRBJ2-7	CASSKGPTTYEQYF	TGTGCCAGCAGCAAAGGTCCGACTACTTACGAGCAGTACTTC
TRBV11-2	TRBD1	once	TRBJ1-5	CASSTGQGVQPQHF	TGTGCCAGCAGCACTGGACAGGGGGTCCAGCCCCAGCATTTT
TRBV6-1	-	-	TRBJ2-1	CASSEAQENYNEQFF	TGTGCCAGCAGTGAAGCCCAGGAAAACTACAATGAGCAGTTCTTC
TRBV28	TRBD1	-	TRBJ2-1	CASSLGQHNEQFF	TGTGCCAGCAGTTTGGGACAGCACAATGAGCAGTTCTTC
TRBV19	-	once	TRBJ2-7	CASSRTGSYEQYF	TGTGCCAGTAGTAGGACGGGATCCTACGAGCAGTACTTC
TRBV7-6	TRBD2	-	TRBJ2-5	CASSSGGRETQYF	TGTGCCAGCAGCTCGGGAGGTAGGGAGACCCAGTACTTC
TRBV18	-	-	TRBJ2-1	CASSTAILDWGSYNEQFF	TGTGCCAGCTCAACCGCAATACTAGATTGGGGCTCCTACAATGAGCAGTTCTTC
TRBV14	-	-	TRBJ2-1	CASSRGGVGEQFF	TGTGCCAGCAGTCGAGGCGGGGTCGGTGAGCAGTTCTTC
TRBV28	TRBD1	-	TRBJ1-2	CASSSGQGNGYTF	TGTGCCAGCAGTTCCGGACAGGGCAATGGCTACACCTTC
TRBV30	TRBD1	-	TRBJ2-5	CAWGQGIQETQYF	TGTGCCTGGGGACAGGGTATCCAAGAGACCCAGTACTTC
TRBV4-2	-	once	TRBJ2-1	CASSLGRTSGVSYNEQFF	TGTGCCAGCAGCCTTGGACGGACGAGCGGAGTCTCCTACAATGAGCAGTTCTTC
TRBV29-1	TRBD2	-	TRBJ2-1	CSVEESAGGFQFF	TGCAGCGTTGAAGAATCAGCGGGGGGCTTTCAGTTCTTC
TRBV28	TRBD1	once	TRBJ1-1	CASSPRQGVNTEAFF	TGTGCCAGCAGTCCCCGACAGGGGGTGAACACTGAAGCTTTCTTT
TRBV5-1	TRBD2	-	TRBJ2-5	CASSLAELAEFQETQYF	TGCGCCAGCAGCTTGGCCGAACTAGCGGAATTCCAAGAGACCCAGTACTTC
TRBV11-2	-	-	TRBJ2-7	CASSFSGLYEQYF	TGTGCCAGCAGCTTTAGCGGTCTCTACGAGCAGTACTTC
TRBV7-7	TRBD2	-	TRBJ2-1	CASSLSGSGDEQFF	TGTGCCAGCAGTCTAAGCGGGAGTGGGGATGAGCAGTTCTTC
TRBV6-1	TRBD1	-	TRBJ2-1	CASSEPGQGAHNEQFF	TGTGCCAGCAGTGAACCGGGACAGGGGGCGCATAATGAGCAGTTCTTC
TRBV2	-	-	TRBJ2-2	CASSGHFGRPQNTGELFF	TGTGCCAGCAGTGGACACTTCGGTCGACCTCAAAACACCGGGGAGCTGTTTTTT
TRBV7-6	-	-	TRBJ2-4	CASSDRDGGNQYF	TGTGCCAGCAGCGACCGGGACGGAGGGAATCAGTACTTC
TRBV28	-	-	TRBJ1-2	CASSTGQHYGYTF	TGTGCCAGCAGTACAGGCCAGCACTATGGCTACACCTTC
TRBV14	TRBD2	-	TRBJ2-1	CASSQDSLAGVNNEQFF	TGTGCCAGCAGCCAAGACAGTCTAGCGGGAGTAAACAATGAGCAGTTCTTC
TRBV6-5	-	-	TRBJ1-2	CASSYRDRRGYTF	TGTGCCAGCAGTTATCGCGACAGGAGGGGCTACACCTTC
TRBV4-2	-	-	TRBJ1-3	CASSQQQGSGNTIYF	TGTGCCAGCAGCCAACAACAGGGCTCTGGAAACACCATATATTTT
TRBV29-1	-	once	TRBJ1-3	CSVTRGVGDTIYF	TGCAGCGTGACCCGGGGGGTCGGAGACACCATATATTTT
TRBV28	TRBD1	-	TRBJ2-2	CASKGTADTGELFF	TGTGCCAGCAAGGGGACAGCGGACACCGGGGAGCTGTTTTTT
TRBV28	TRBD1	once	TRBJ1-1	CASSFTGGKATEAFF	TGTGCCAGCAGTTTTACAGGGGGGAAGGCCACTGAAGCTTTCTTT
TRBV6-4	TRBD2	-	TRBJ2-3	CASSDGGGGSDTQYF	TGTGCCAGCAGTGACGGCGGGGGGGGATCAGATACGCAGTATTTT
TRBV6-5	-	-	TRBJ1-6	CASSVGDTYNSPLHF	TGTGCCAGCAGTGTGGGGGACACCTATAATTCACCCCTCCACTTT
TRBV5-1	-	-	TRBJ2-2	CASHPVTGLPNTGELFF	TGCGCCAGCCACCCAGTTACAGGGCTACCGAACACCGGGGAGCTGTTTTTT
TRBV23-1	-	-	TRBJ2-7	CASSPTGLSGPTTSYEQYF	TGCGCCAGCAGTCCCACGGGGCTTAGCGGACCAACGACGAGCTACGAGCAGTACTTC
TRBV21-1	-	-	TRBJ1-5	CASSKYTGDQPQHF	TGTGCCAGCAGCAAATATACAGGGGATCAGCCCCAGCATTTT
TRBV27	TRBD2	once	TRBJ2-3	CASYPPLAGLPPSTDTQYF	TGTGCCAGCTATCCACCTCTAGCGGGCCTCCCCCCTAGCACAGATACGCAGTATTTT
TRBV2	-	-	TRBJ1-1	CASRHANTEAFF	TGTGCCAGCAGACACGCGAACACTGAAGCTTTCTTT
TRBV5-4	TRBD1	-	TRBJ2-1	CASSLVGQGGNEQFF	TGTGCCAGCAGCTTGGTGGGACAGGGGGGCAATGAGCAGTTCTTC
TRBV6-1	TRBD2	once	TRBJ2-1	CASSDPKSTSGRSYNEQFF	TGTGCCAGCAGTGACCCCAAAAGCACTAGCGGGAGATCCTACAATGAGCAGTTCTTC
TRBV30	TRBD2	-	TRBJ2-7	CALTSGIYEQYF	TGTGCCTTGACTAGCGGAATCTACGAGCAGTACTTC
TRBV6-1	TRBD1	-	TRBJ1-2	CASSEAQGAHGYTF	TGTGCCAGCAGTGAGGCACAGGGGGCCCACGGCTACACCTTC
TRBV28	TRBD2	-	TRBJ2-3	CASSPSGGASDTQYF	TGTGCCAGCAGTCCTAGCGGGGGGGCATCAGATACGCAGTATTTT
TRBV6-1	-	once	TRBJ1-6	CASSVTTGTNSPLHF	TGTGCCAGCAGTGTTACGACGGGAACCAATTCACCCCTCCACTTT
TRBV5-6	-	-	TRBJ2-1	CASSLRDKNNEQFF	TGTGCCAGCAGCTTAAGAGACAAGAACAATGAGCAGTTCTTC
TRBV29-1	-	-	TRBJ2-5	CSVPLNGLRGTQETQYF	TGCAGCGTTCCTCTTAACGGCCTGAGGGGGACGCAAGAGACCCAGTACTTC
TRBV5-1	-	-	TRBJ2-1	CASSPQGIGYEQFF	TGCGCCAGCAGCCCCCAGGGTATTGGTTATGAGCAGTTCTTC
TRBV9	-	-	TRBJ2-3	CASSVGGALTDTQYF	TGTGCCAGCAGCGTCGGAGGGGCTCTCACAGATACGCAGTATTTT
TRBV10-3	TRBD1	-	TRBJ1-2	CAISEEQGLGYTF	TGTGCCATCAGTGAGGAACAGGGGCTCGGCTACACCTTC
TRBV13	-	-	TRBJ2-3	CASSLALTVSTDTQYF	TGTGCCAGCAGCTTAGCTCTAACGGTTAGCACAGATACGCAGTATTTT